These 3 T cell receptor beta chains came from one sample sequenced in a study of cytomegalovirus exposure and HLA in healthy donors. PCR employed 60 Vbeta and 13 Jbeta primers. Profiled with immunoSEQ multiplex PCR; TCRdb holds only in-frame clones, not every one. This sample yields 150,000 to 200,000 clones, of which approximately 70% are seen a single time; about 2% belongs to the top ten. The sample consisted of PBMCs. The receptor source for this set is a woman in her 30s in good health and CMV-seronegative.

This chain connects TRBV5-1 to TRBJ2-5; 16 nucleotides align to TRBD2. Looked up from germline, CDR1 is SGHRS and CDR2 is YFSETQ. With 4 bases clipped from V and 5 bases from J, the junction kept 5 bases outside the gene matches. The CDR3 is made up of 16 amino acids. The CDR3 region has the DNA TGCGCCAGCAGCAAGGGACTAGCGGGAGGGCACGAGACCCAGTACTTC. It is translated as CASSKGLAGGHETQYF.

V gene TRBV9 combines with J gene TRBJ2-7; TRBD2 aligns across 8 bases. CDR1 is SGDLS and CDR2 is YYNGEE in the germline V gene. V lost 0 bases and J lost 0; bases outside the gene matches: 5. This CDR3 region has 16 residues. CDR3 sequence (DNA): TGTGCCAGCAGCGTAGAGCCAGCGGGGGACTCCTACGAGCAGTACTTC. Protein product: CASSVEPAGDSYEQYF.

The chain recombines TRBV29-1 with TRBJ2-7, with a weak D call TRBD1 (6 bases). Trimming stripped 7 bases from V and 6 bases from J, with 22 bases between. The CDR3 contains 14 residues. CDR1 is SQVTM, CDR2 ANQGSEA, per germline. DNA of the CDR3: TGCAGCGCCGCGCAAAGCCGGGACACGGCCGAGCAGTACTTC. It encodes CSAAQSRDTAEQYF.